The TCR beta chain under discussion was sequenced for a study of T cell responses to AZD1222 COVID-19 vaccine. Study details: Some second doses came at about 4 weeks and others at about 12 weeks; these were pooled. Study-wide results and limits: All repertoire sampling was performed exclusively after the peak T cell response. Variant regions that are unmutated are reportedly the target of nearly half of spike-specific TCRs.

Method: immunoSEQ multiplex PCR; TCRdb's copy keeps in-frame clones and lacks some. The sample shows more than 95,000 clones, approximately 87% of them seen only once. To note about this clone: The antigen is unknown.

The sequenced sample was peripheral blood, obtained on day 0 of AZD1222 vaccination. This TCR derives from an adult in good health.

CDR3 loop: CASTYITGLEGEYGYTF. As DNA, the CDR3 is TGTGCCAGCACCTACATCACAGGCCTGGAGGGCGAGTATGGCTACACCTTC. This sequence joins TRBV12-1 and TRBJ1-2. TRBV12-1 is reported as a pseudogene. The CDR3 runs to 17 residues.